Below, one T cell receptor beta chain is given with its context. The antigen this receptor binds is unknown. No base qualities exist here, and no much larger clone lies one base off it. The data are from a study of T cell responses to AZD1222 COVID-19 vaccine (dated by TCRdb to the early 2020s). Background for the entire study: AZD1222 recipients whose second dose came at about 4 weeks and those whose second dose came at about 12 weeks were combined into one group, since spike-specific TCR depth and breadth did not differ between the two schedules. TCR sequencing was performed for 230 to 250 trial participants, of whom approximately 200 were given two doses of AZD1222 and some 26 were given two doses of MenACWY control vaccine. Enrollment into the trials was organized by age into subgroups of 18-55, 56-69 and 70-plus years, and those subgroups contained approximately 160, 26 and 62 TCR-sequenced participants, respectively.

Counted from cysteine to phenylalanine, this CDR3 has 18 amino acids. Only CDR3 DNA is held: 54 bases, read in frame from base 1. Trimming at the junction amounts to 0 bases on V and 0 bases on J, and the germline ends lie 17 bases apart. Sequences LGHNA (CDR1) and YNFKEQ (CDR2) are obtained from the germline V gene. General study outcomes and caveats: Participants were mostly white British, with more females than males. The authors suggested clonal diversity may have been underestimated. Reportedly, close to half of the unique spike-specific TCRs recognized epitopes lying outside the regions that are mutated in the B.1.351 and B.1.1.7 variants. After two AZD1222 doses, spike-specific TCR breadth and depth were significantly higher than at day 0 and than in MenACWY recipients. In the small 56-69-year group, the increase in depth fell short of significance, most likely because of low power. Vaccine-associated CD4 TCRs spanned the whole spike protein, with dominant responses in regions 160-218 and 743-854. Conclusions about previously exposed vaccinees are limited because only a handful of AZD1222 recipients were SARS-CoV-2 seropositive at baseline. Because no day 14 peak-response samples were available, the repertoires could be characterized only after the peak T cell response.

The sample's time point label, decoded: baseline before first vaccination. The vaccinee samples were drawn from two UK trials, COV001 and COV002, one of which was a single-blind randomized controlled phase 2/3 trial testing AZD1222 (ChAdOx1 nCoV-19) in healthy adults. For TCRbeta chain sequencing, PBMC samples from trial participants were taken at day 0 and at day 28 after the second dose. The CDR3 regions of human TCRbeta chains were analyzed by immunosequencing. In the source study's methods: Repertoire TCRs were matched against a reference library of SARS-CoV-2-specific TCRs generated with the MIRA antigen-specificity platform. Breadth was defined as the fraction of unique TCRs that were SARS-CoV-2-associated. Depth was defined as the fraction of total T cells that were SARS-CoV-2-associated. Using the MIRA data, each spike-specific TCR was mapped to the spike region that the TCR reacts to and placed in a CD4 or CD8 class. Log10-transformed breadth and depth values were compared by one-way ANOVA with Sidak's multiple comparisons tests. TCRdb's version of the immuneACCESS table is confined to in-frame rearrangements and falls short of the full clone set. An unresolved V gene accounts for under half of the shortfall where checked; the remainder is of unknown origin. V and J calls and clone size follow that table, whereas D and trimming were derived from the DNA. Counted in this sample were around 87,000 clones; just over 90% of them appeared once. Roughly 20% of the sample is held by the ten biggest clonotypes.

This clonotype was sampled from an adult in good health. The sample was peripheral blood, taken on day 0 of AZD1222 vaccination. The sequence joins TRBV4-2 to TRBJ1-1; the best D guess is TRBD1, with 5 bases matching. The CDR3 corresponds to CASSQERGLRVLNTEAFF. In nucleotides, the sequence is TGTGCCAGCAGCCAAGAAAGGGGCCTAAGGGTGTTGAACACTGAAGCTTTCTTT.